The 15 T cell receptor beta chains presented below share a single source sample, sequenced in a study of early T cells in non-severe SARS-CoV-2 infection. Using its own MiXCR run on the 5' RACE reads, TCRdb lists one record per CDR3 protein. The data contain roughly 70,000 distinct CDR3 sequences, just over 20% of them seen just once; the ten biggest clones take up approximately 15%. The material was whole blood, obtained at baseline. The receptors were sampled from an adult who was a healthcare worker with PCR-confirmed SARS-CoV-2 infection or an uninfected control (not recorded which).

The chain uses TRBV5-5 and TRBJ1-1; D ambiguous. V was pared by 7 bases and J by 2 bases, with 9 bases between. The CDR3 sequence is 12 residues long. CDR1 SGHKS and CDR2 YYEKEE come from the germline V gene (reference sequence). The CDR3 bases are TGTGCCAGCCGCAGGTTTAACACTGAAGCTTTCTTT. Amino acid sequence: CASRRFNTEAFF.

This clonotype is a singleton in its sample. J is TRBJ2-7 and V is TRBV2; 10 nucleotides line up with TRBD1. The CDR3 consists of 12 residues. V trimming: 8 bases; J trimming: 7 bases; junction bases outside the gene matches: 5. The germline gives CDR1 SNHLY, CDR2 FYNNEI. The CDR3 coding sequence is TGTGCCAGCGTGGACAGGGGGACGGAGCAGTACTTC. This encodes CASVDRGTEQYF.

This clonotype has a handful of counts. The chain combines TRBV6-6 with TRBJ1-1; 8 bases map to TRBD1. Trimming removed 4 bases from V and 1 base from J; junction bases left unmatched: 2. CDR1 MNHNY and CDR2 SVGAGI come from the germline V gene (reference sequence). The CDR3 covers 14 residues. CDR3 in amino acids: CASSSGQGNTEAFF. CDR3 DNA sequence: TGTGCCAGCAGTTCAGGACAGGGGAACACTGAAGCTTTCTTT.

V gene TRBV29-1 combines with J gene TRBJ2-7; TRBD1 or TRBD2 may be the D gene (5 bases each). This CDR3 spans 13 amino acids. The V end was cut by 4 bases, the J end by 3 bases, with 13 bases between. Germline CDR1 is SQVTM and CDR2 is ANQGSEA. This CDR3 reads CSVGTGTGYEQYF. CDR3 coding DNA: TGCAGCGTTGGAACTGGGACGGGCTACGAGCAGTACTTC.

This clonotype was counted a few times. V usage is TRBV5-4 and J usage is TRBJ2-3; 8 bases are shared with TRBD2. CDR1 is SGHNT and CDR2 is YYREEE in the germline V gene (reference sequence). V trimming: 0 bases; J trimming: 1 base; junction bases outside the gene matches: 1. The CDR3 length is 15 residues. The CDR3 region is CASSLAGGGTDTQYF. The CDR3 nucleotides read TGTGCCAGCAGCTTGGCCGGGGGGGGCACAGATACGCAGTATTTT. The full variable domain, rest sourced from reference TRBV5-4 and TRBJ2-3, is ETGVTQSPTHLIKTRGQQVTLRCSSQSGHNTVSWYQQALGQGPQFIFQYYREEENGRGNFPPRFSGLQFPNYSSELNVNALELDDSALYLCASSLAGGGTDTQYFGPGTRLTVL.

This clonotype was recorded a few times. The chain carries TRBV4-1 and TRBJ1-2; 7 positions agree with TRBD1. Germline lookup yields CDR1 MGHRA and CDR2 YSYEKL. The CDR3 runs to 14 residues. The trim removed 0 bases at V and 3 bases at J, leaving 1 base unmatched. The CDR3 region has the DNA TGCGCCAGCAGCCAAGACAGGGGGGACTATGGCTACACCTTC. Its protein product is CASSQDRGDYGYTF.

This chain joins TRBV3-1 and TRBJ1-1; 8 bases agree with TRBD1. This CDR3 is 14 amino acids long. The J segment lost 5 bases and the V segment lost 4 bases, leaving 6 bases of the junction unmatched. The germline V gene has CDR1 LGHDT and CDR2 YNNKEL (reference sequence). In DNA form, the CDR3 reads TGTGCCAGCAGCCGACTGGACAGGGAAACTGAAGCTTTCTTT. Protein: CASSRLDRETEAFF.

The chain combines TRBV6-1 with TRBJ2-7; D not certain. Trimming removed 7 bases from V and 3 bases from J, with 22 bases in between. The CDR3 has 16 residues. Germline V gene sequence: CDR1 MNHNS, CDR2 SASEGT. The CDR3 coding sequence is TGTGCCAGCACCAAAGGGAAGGGCCAGTCCTACTACGAGCAGTACTTC. Amino acids: CASTKGKGQSYYEQYF.

V gene TRBV20-1 combines with J gene TRBJ2-3; tentatively, D is TRBD1 (5 bases). This CDR3 comprises 15 residues. Germline loops: CDR1 DFQATT, CDR2 SNEGSKA (reference sequence). Trimming stripped 2 bases from V and 2 bases from J, with 14 bases between. Here the CDR3 reads CSARSPQGYTDTQYF. CDR3 in DNA: TGCAGTGCTAGAAGCCCCCAGGGATACACAGATACGCAGTATTTT.

This clonotype showed up many times. The chain employs TRBV7-8 and TRBJ2-3, with D unresolved. Germline CDR1 and CDR2: SGHVS and FQNEAQ. This CDR3 is 11 amino acids long. Trimming left V 8 bases short and J 8 bases short, with 11 bases between. The CDR3 protein is CASSDPGTQYF. The CDR3 coding sequence is TGTGCCAGCTCCGACCCGGGTACGCAGTATTTT.

The V and J genes are TRBV2 and TRBJ2-7; D unresolved. CDR3 length: 14 amino acids. Per germline, CDR1 SNHLY and CDR2 FYNNEI. Trimming removed 3 bases from V and 5 bases from J, with 14 bases in between. The DNA of the CDR3 is TGTGCCAGCAGTGACGCGCAGTACGGCGACGAGCAGTACTTC. It is translated as CASSDAQYGDEQYF.

This clonotype was picked up many times. The chain recombines TRBV7-8 with TRBJ1-2, with TRBD1 matching over 7 bases. CDR1 is SGHVS, CDR2 FQNEAQ, per germline. V shed 4 bases and J 4 bases; nucleotides not matched to a gene: 12. The CDR3 totals 16 residues. The CDR3 spells CASSSRPGQSFYGYTF. DNA of the CDR3: TGTGCCAGCAGCTCAAGACCGGGACAGAGTTTCTATGGCTACACCTTC.

This clonotype has only a few counts. The V call is TRBV7-6, the J call TRBJ2-5; unclear D gene. The CDR3 is 13 residues long. V lost 5 bases, J lost 7 bases, and 14 bases lay in between. Germline V CDR1 and CDR2: SGHVS, FNYEAQ. The CDR3: CASSTDRDGTQYF. The CDR3 DNA sequence: TGTGCCAGCAGCACTGACCGAGACGGGACCCAGTACTTC.

CDR3 DNA: TGTGCCAGCAGTCCCACCGGTTCTGTTGAGCAGTACTTC. Its translation is CASSPTGSVEQYF. The chain combines TRBV27 with TRBJ2-7, with no clear D. Trimming removed 5 bases at V and 7 bases at J, with 15 bases between. Germline values: CDR1 MNHEY, CDR2 SMNVEV (reference sequence). This CDR3 spans 13 amino acids.

This clonotype occurred a few times. This chain connects TRBV10-1 to TRBJ1-1; weak D call: TRBD1 (6 bases). Germline CDR1 is WNHNN and CDR2 is SYGVQD (reference sequence). With 6 bases removed from V and 5 bases from J, the gap between germline ends came to 13 bases. This CDR3 is built from 13 residues. CDR3 sequence reads: CASSGTGSTEAFF. CDR3 DNA sequence: TGCGCCAGCAGCGGTACAGGGTCGACTGAAGCTTTCTTT.